This entry lists 8 T cell receptor beta chains sequenced from one sample in a study of T cell repertoires in cytomegalovirus infection. The antigens for these receptors are not known. Each CDR3 protein gets one entry after TCRdb re-called the reads with MiXCR. The sample includes fewer than 1,000,000 distinct CDR3 sequences, 25% to 40% of them seen just once. This specimen consisted of cultured CD8+ T cells from PBMCs, obtained from culture after CMV antigen stimulation. These receptors came from a human donor in good health (CMV status not recorded). Some clones in this sample may be carry-over from other donors' samples.

This clonotype came up many times. This rearrangement joins TRBV7-2 to TRBJ1-1; TRBD1 matches 12 bases. V shed 5 bases, J shed 7 bases, and the junction held 5 bases outside the gene matches. The CDR3 extends over 14 amino acids. The V gene's germline CDR1 is SGHTA and CDR2 FQGNSA. The CDR3 loop reads CASSPGTGGFEAFF. The CDR3, as DNA: TGTGCCAGCAGCCCAGGGACAGGGGGCTTTGAAGCTTTCTTT.

This clonotype was picked up many times. The chain carries TRBV7-8 and TRBJ2-7, with unresolved D. The length of the CDR3 is 15 residues. Germline lookup yields CDR1 SGHVS and CDR2 FQNEAQ. V was cut by 0 bases and J by 1 base, with 10 bases left in between. CDR3 in amino acids: CASSLAASSSYEQYV. CDR3 nucleotide sequence: TGTGCCAGCAGCTTAGCGGCCAGCTCTTCCTACGAGCAGTACGTC.

In its sample, this clonotype was seen a few times. The chain joins TRBV12-5 to TRBJ1-2; D gene uncertain. The germline V gene has CDR1 LGHNT and CDR2 FRNRAP. The ends were cut back, 3 bases at V and 11 bases at J, with 19 bases in the middle. The CDR3 extends over 14 amino acids. The CDR3 reads CASGFDSSRGSYTF. CDR3 in DNA: TGTGCTAGTGGTTTCGACTCTTCTCGGGGAAGTTACACCTTC. Together with reference TRBV12-5 and TRBJ1-2, the CDR3 gives the full variable domain: DARVTQTPRHKVTEMGQEVTMRCQPILGHNTVFWYRQTMMQGLELLAYFRNRAPLDDSGMPKDRFSAEMPDATLATLKIQPSEPRDSAVYFCASGFDSSRGSYTFGSGTRLTVV.

Points on this clonotype: The junction does not match germline at one end; this may be a read error. This sequence joins TRBV6-6 and TRBJ1-1; D gene uncertain. The CDR3 length is 12 residues. Germline V lookup: CDR1 MNHNY, CDR2 SVGAGI (reference sequence). DNA of the CDR3: TGTACCAGCAGTTACTCGGGGAGCCAAGCTTTCTTT. This translates into CTSSYSGSQAFF.

This clonotype has just a few counts. This rearrangement joins TRBV20-1 to TRBJ1-2; D is undetermined. Germline assignment: CDR1 DFQATT and CDR2 SNEGSKA (reference sequence). The CDR3 contains 14 residues. V was pared by 3 bases and J by 7 bases, with 18 bases between. In DNA, the CDR3 is TGCAGTGCTAGCGGAGGGCCAAAGGATAGTGGCTACACCTTC. This encodes CSASGGPKDSGYTF.

There are a few counts of this clonotype. J is TRBJ2-5 and V is TRBV6-5, with D perhaps matching TRBD2 (5 bases). Germline CDR1 is MNHEY and CDR2 is SVGAGI. CDR3 size: 14 residues. V lost 0 bases and J lost 7, with 12 bases in between. The CDR3 loop is CASSYSAGRGTQYF. CDR3 sequence (DNA): TGTGCCAGCAGTTACTCGGCGGGCCGGGGGACCCAGTACTTC.

The CDR3 DNA reads as TGTGCCAGCAGCTACCCGGGACTAGCAGACGAGCAGTACTTC. Its protein product is CASSYPGLADEQYF. This chain links TRBV5-5 with TRBJ2-7; TRBD2 matches 9 bases. This CDR3 region has 14 residues. J lost 5 bases, V lost 3 bases, and 6 bases had no gene match. The germline V gene has CDR1 SGHKS and CDR2 YYEKEE (reference sequence).

This clonotype was seen a handful of times. The rearrangement links TRBV27 to TRBJ1-2; 8 bases are a match to TRBD1. V shed 0 bases and J 3 bases; nucleotides not matched to a gene: 3. CDR1 and CDR2 (germline): MNHEY, SMNVEV (reference sequence). The CDR3 covers 15 residues. In DNA, the CDR3 is TGTGCCAGCAGTTTATCCGGGACAGGACACTATGGCTACACCTTC. Translating gives CASSLSGTGHYGYTF.